Listed here are 2 T cell receptor beta chains from one sample, sequenced in a study of response to subunit inactivated influenza vaccine. MiXCR, applied by TCRdb to the RT-PCR reads, yields one record per CDR3 protein. The sample has about 180,000 distinct CDR3 sequences, about 9.3% seen once. The input for sequencing was non-naive T cells sorted from PBMCs, taken on the day of vaccination. These receptors all stem from a man aged 45-65 years who received an inactivated influenza vaccine.

The chain has TRBV27 and TRBJ2-5; TRBD1 matches at 7 bases. The V gene end was trimmed by 1 base and the J gene end by 3 bases; junction bases not matched to a gene: 2. The CDR3 runs to 14 residues. CDR1 and CDR2 (germline): MNHEY, SMNVEV (reference sequence). This CDR3 is CASSLWQGEETQYF. The CDR3 DNA reads TGTGCCAGCAGTTTATGGCAGGGGGAAGAGACCCAGTACTTC.

The DNA of the CDR3 is TGTGCCAGCAGTCCACTAGCGGTACAAGAGACCCAGTACTTC. This sequence encodes CASSPLAVQETQYF. This rearrangement joins TRBV28 to TRBJ2-5; 8 bases line up with TRBD2. The CDR3 loop spans 14 amino acids. Per germline, CDR1 MDHEN and CDR2 SYDVKM. J gave up 2 bases and V 5 bases, and 4 bases lay outside the gene matches.